A selection of T cell receptor beta chains follows, all from one sample in a study of shared clonotypes between healthy human individuals. Produced via immunoSEQ multiplex PCR; TCRdb's table is partial and in-frame only. The sample holds 1.6 million or so clones, approximately 97% seen once. The sequenced sample was naive CD4+ T cells sorted from blood. Receptors originate from a man aged 30 to 45 in good health. CDR3s include the opening cysteine and the closing phenylalanine or tryptophan. Fields, in order: J gene, clone size, D gene, V gene, CDR3 protein, CDR3 DNA. The D gene is left open where the match is weak. Clone size is shown for a subset of rows, as once, few, many or a class of expanded clone.

TRBJ1-1,once,.,TRBV29-1,CSVLVAGNTEAFF,TGCAGCGTTTTGGTAGCTGGGAACACTGAAGCTTTCTTT
TRBJ1-5,.,.,TRBV6-6,CASSRELGNQPQHF,TGTGCCAGCAGTCGGGAGTTGGGCAATCAGCCCCAGCATTTT
TRBJ2-1,.,TRBD2,TRBV2,CASSGMGLAHEQFF,TGTGCCAGCAGTGGAATGGGACTAGCCCATGAGCAGTTCTTC
TRBJ2-4,.,.,TRBV28,CASRELAKNIQYF,TGTGCCAGCCGGGAGTTGGCCAAGAACATTCAGTACTTC
TRBJ2-1,.,.,TRBV11-2,CASSLEGMNSYNEQFF,TGTGCCAGCAGCTTAGAGGGCATGAACTCCTACAATGAGCAGTTCTTC
TRBJ2-7,.,.,TRBV14,CASSQVTAYEQYF,TGTGCCAGCAGCCAAGTAACCGCCTACGAGCAGTACTTC
TRBJ1-5,.,.,TRBV7-2,CASSLSPGSNQPQHF,TGTGCCAGCAGCTTATCGCCAGGTAGCAATCAGCCCCAGCATTTT
TRBJ2-5,.,TRBD1,TRBV28,CASSYAALPGGETQYF,TGTGCCAGCAGTTACGCCGCGTTGCCAGGGGGAGAGACCCAGTACTTC
TRBJ2-7,.,TRBD1,TRBV7-3,CASSPETGNEQYF,TGTGCCAGCAGCCCAGAGACAGGGAACGAGCAGTACTTC
TRBJ2-1,.,.,TRBV14,CASSHYGRSYNEQFF,TGTGCCAGCAGCCACTACGGCAGATCATACAATGAGCAGTTCTTC
TRBJ2-7,.,TRBD1,TRBV4-3,CASSQYLGTGRTPYEQYF,TGCGCCAGCAGCCAATACTTGGGGACAGGCCGGACTCCCTACGAGCAGTACTTC
TRBJ2-1,.,TRBD2,TRBV28,CASITTGGRWNEQFF,TGTGCCAGCATTACAACGGGAGGGCGGTGGAATGAGCAGTTCTTC
TRBJ2-7,.,TRBD2,TRBV5-6,CASSFKAGDYLRHYEQYF,TGTGCCAGCAGCTTTAAAGCGGGAGACTACCTCCGCCACTACGAGCAGTACTTC
TRBJ2-7,.,TRBD1,TRBV5-1,CASSPQQDRGLSYEQYF,TGCGCCAGCAGCCCTCAACAAGACAGGGGGCTTTCCTACGAGCAGTACTTC
TRBJ2-7,once,.,TRBV2,CASSAVPPHEQYF,TGTGCCAGCAGTGCAGTACCTCCCCACGAGCAGTACTTC
TRBJ1-3,.,.,TRBV6-1,CASSATANSGNTIYF,TGTGCCAGCAGTGCGACAGCGAACTCTGGAAACACCATATATTTT
TRBJ2-3,once,.,TRBV7-3,CASSLPGSDTQYF,TGTGCCAGCAGCTTACCAGGCTCAGATACGCAGTATTTT
TRBJ2-4,.,.,TRBV28,CASSLNPLLAKNIQYF,TGTGCCAGCAGTTTAAATCCCCTCCTAGCCAAAAACATTCAGTACTTC
TRBJ2-7,.,.,TRBV15,CATSPAGGYYEQYF,TGTGCCACCAGCCCTGCTGGCGGTTACTACGAGCAGTACTTC
TRBJ1-2,.,.,TRBV30,CAWSQSLTANYGYTF,TGTGCCTGGAGCCAATCGTTGACCGCTAACTATGGCTACACCTTC
TRBJ2-1,.,.,TRBV10-3,CAITGRNEQFF,TGTGCCATTACAGGGAGGAATGAGCAGTTCTTC
TRBJ2-7,.,.,TRBV7-9,CASKAFGTPNSYEQYF,TGTGCCAGCAAGGCTTTCGGGACACCAAACTCCTACGAGCAGTACTTC
TRBJ2-3,.,.,TRBV6-1,CASSEFGPTDTQYF,TGTGCCAGCAGTGAATTCGGCCCCACAGATACGCAGTATTTT
TRBJ2-7,once,TRBD2,TRBV18,CASSPLPTSGNHEQYF,TGTGCCAGCTCACCCCTCCCGACTAGCGGGAACCACGAGCAGTACTTC
TRBJ2-1,.,.,TRBV2,CASSERESGLTYNEQFF,TGTGCCAGCAGTGAAAGGGAAAGCGGACTCACCTACAATGAGCAGTTCTTC
TRBJ1-5,.,.,TRBV19,CASSIAGDISPQHF,TGTGCCAGTAGTATAGCAGGAGACATCAGCCCCCAGCATTTT
TRBJ2-7,.,.,TRBV29-1,CSVEAGRELGTYEQYF,TGCAGCGTTGAAGCGGGTCGAGAACTCGGAACCTACGAGCAGTACTTC